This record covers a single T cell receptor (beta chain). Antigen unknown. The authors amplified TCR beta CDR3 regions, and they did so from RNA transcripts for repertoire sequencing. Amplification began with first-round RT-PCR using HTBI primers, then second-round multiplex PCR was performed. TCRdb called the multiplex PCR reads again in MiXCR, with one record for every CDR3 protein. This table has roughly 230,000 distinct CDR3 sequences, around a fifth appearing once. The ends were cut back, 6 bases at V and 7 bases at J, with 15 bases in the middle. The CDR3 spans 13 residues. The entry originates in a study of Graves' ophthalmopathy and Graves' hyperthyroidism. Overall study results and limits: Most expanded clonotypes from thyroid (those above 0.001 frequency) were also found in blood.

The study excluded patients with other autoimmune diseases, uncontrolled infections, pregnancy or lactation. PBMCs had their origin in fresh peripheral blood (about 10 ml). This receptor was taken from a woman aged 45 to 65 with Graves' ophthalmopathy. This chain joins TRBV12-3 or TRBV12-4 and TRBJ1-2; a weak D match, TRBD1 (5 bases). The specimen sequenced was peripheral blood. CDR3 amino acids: CASRPDNGVGYTF. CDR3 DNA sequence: TGTGCCAGCAGGCCGGACAACGGAGTTGGCTACACCTTC.